The 17 T cell receptor beta chains given below trace back to one sample, sequenced in a study of T-cell reconstitution after alpha-beta-depleted transplantation in children. Unique molecular identifiers were used in preparing the TCRbeta library. TCRdb re-called the PCR reads with MiXCR, one entry per CDR3 protein. The data hold about 540,000 distinct CDR3 sequences, with around 18% observed a single time. Sequenced material: PBMCs from the stem cell graft donor, taken from the stem cell graft. Receptor source: a human donor who donated a stem cell graft to a child with acute lymphoblastic leukemia.

This clonotype has just a few counts. J is TRBJ2-1 and V is TRBV3-1; D not certain. V gave up 4 bases and J gave up 0 bases, with 10 bases separating them. The CDR3 totals 15 residues. Per the germline V gene, CDR1 is LGHDT and CDR2 is YNNKEL (reference sequence). The chain's CDR3 is CASSPLFSSYNEQFF. CDR3 DNA: TGTGCCAGCAGCCCCCTTTTTAGCTCCTACAATGAGCAGTTCTTC.

This clonotype was found a few times. The chain recombines TRBV7-9 with TRBJ2-4, with 7 bases lining up with TRBD2. With 4 bases clipped from V and 7 bases from J, the junction kept 10 bases outside the gene matches. The CDR3 runs to 15 residues. CDR1 is SEHNR and CDR2 is FQNEAQ in the germline V gene (reference sequence). The CDR3 is CASSSAGLGANIQYF. CDR3 in DNA: TGTGCCAGCAGCTCAGCGGGACTCGGTGCGAACATTCAGTACTTC.

The V and J genes are TRBV15 and TRBJ2-3; 10 bases match TRBD2. The trim removed 0 bases at V and 1 base at J, leaving 4 bases unmatched. The CDR3 has 17 residues. Germline CDR1 reads LNHNV; CDR2 reads YYDKDF (reference sequence). CDR3 bases: TGTGCCACCAGCAGAGATATAAGCGGGGGGGGCACAGATACGCAGTATTTT. Its protein product is CATSRDISGGGTDTQYF.

This clonotype was seen only a few times. This chain links TRBV4-1 with TRBJ1-1; D gene unclear. The CDR3 has 14 residues. Trimming stripped 2 bases from V and 3 bases from J, with 10 bases between. Germline CDR1 and CDR2: MGHRA and YSYEKL. Here the CDR3 reads CASSQSLGYTEAFF. The CDR3 nucleotides read TGCGCCAGCAGCCAATCTTTGGGGTACACTGAAGCTTTCTTT.

In its sample, this clonotype was seen a few times. This chain joins TRBV29-1 and TRBJ1-2; the match to TRBD1 covers 7 bases. V lost 7 bases, J lost 0 bases, and 11 bases stayed unmatched. Per germline, CDR1 SQVTM and CDR2 ANQGSEA. CDR3 length: 15 residues. In nucleotides, the CDR3 is TGCAGCGCCTTAGCCCTGGGACAGACTAACTATGGCTACACCTTC. Translating it yields CSALALGQTNYGYTF. Supplemented by reference TRBV29-1 and TRBJ1-2, the full variable domain reads SAVISQKPSRDICQRGTSLTIQCQVDSQVTMMFWYRQQPGQSLTLIATANQGSEATYESGFVIDKFPISRPNLTFSTLTVSNMSPEDSSIYLCSALALGQTNYGYTFGSGTRLTVV.

This clonotype appeared a few times. The chain recombines TRBV24-1 with TRBJ1-2; no firm D call. Germline CDR1 and CDR2: KGHDR and SFDVKD. The CDR3 runs 17 residues. V lost 0 bases to trimming and J lost 4 bases, with 17 bases between them. The CDR3 sequence: CATSDLRIGPTGYGYTF. CDR3 DNA: TGTGCCACCAGTGATTTGCGGATAGGGCCCACGGGCTATGGCTACACCTTC.

This clonotype appeared a few times. The chain uses TRBV5-1 and TRBJ2-5; D possibly corresponds to TRBD1 (6 bases). This CDR3 has 14 amino acids. The V end lost 0 bases, the J end lost 5 bases, and 11 bases lay between the germline ends. The germline gives CDR1 SGHRS, CDR2 YFSETQ. CDR3: CASSLAEGGETQYF. Written as DNA, the CDR3 is TGCGCCAGCAGCTTGGCCGAAGGGGGTGAGACCCAGTACTTC.

The V call is TRBV5-1, the J call TRBJ2-7, with D possibly being TRBD1 or TRBD2 (6 bases each). The CDR3 sequence is 14 residues long. V lost 7 bases and J 6 bases, leaving 20 bases between the germline ends. Looked up from germline, CDR1 is SGHRS and CDR2 is YFSETQ. The CDR3 spells CASHLGGGPAEQYF. The CDR3 DNA sequence: TGCGCCAGCCATTTGGGGGGCGGGCCAGCCGAGCAGTACTTC.

The chain links TRBV5-6 to TRBJ1-1, with D perhaps matching TRBD1 (5 bases). The CDR3 has 15 residues. Germline V gene lookup returns CDR1 SGHDT and CDR2 YYEEEE. V was trimmed by 0 bases and J by 1 base, leaving 10 bases between them. CDR3 nucleotides: TGTGCCAGCAGCTTGGGGGCAGGGACGAACACTGAAGCTTTCTTT. Translated, it gives CASSLGAGTNTEAFF.

The genes are TRBV7-9 and TRBJ2-2; maybe TRBD2 (5 bases). Germline-derived CDR1 and CDR2 are SEHNR and FQNEAQ (reference sequence). The V and J ends lost 4 bases and 3 bases respectively, with 15 bases between them. The CDR3 consists of 16 residues. CDR3 residues: CASSWRIVGDTGELFF. The CDR3 bases are TGTGCCAGCAGCTGGAGGATAGTTGGGGACACCGGGGAGCTGTTTTTT.

Only a few counts were recorded for this clonotype. The gene calls are TRBV10-2 and TRBJ2-5; 7 bases map to TRBD1. V shed 4 bases and J 1 base; nucleotides not matched to a gene: 3. Germline V gene lookup returns CDR1 WSHSY and CDR2 SAAADI. The CDR3 is 14 amino acids. The CDR3 region is CASSVTGLQETQYF. The DNA for the CDR3 is TGCGCCAGCAGTGTGACAGGGCTCCAAGAGACCCAGTACTTC.

This clonotype was observed a few times. V gene TRBV4-1 combines with J gene TRBJ2-2; D is unclear. Germline V lookup: CDR1 MGHRA, CDR2 YSYEKL. V lost 6 bases to trimming and J lost 0 bases, with 14 bases between them. The CDR3 runs 16 residues. The CDR3 spells CASRPRGLANTGELFF. DNA for the CDR3: TGCGCCAGCAGGCCGCGAGGCCTCGCGAACACCGGGGAGCTGTTTTTT.

This clonotype was seen a few times. The chain employs TRBV5-1 and TRBJ2-7, with TRBD1 as a possible D gene (6 bases). Germline V gene lookup returns CDR1 SGHRS and CDR2 YFSETQ. V lost 0 bases, J lost 1 base, and 8 bases lay in between. The CDR3 spans 14 residues. CDR3 sequence: CASSLVGHSYEQYF. The CDR3 DNA sequence: TGCGCCAGCAGCTTGGTGGGACATTCCTACGAGCAGTACTTC. Looking up the rest from reference TRBV5-1 and TRBJ2-7 gives the full variable domain: KAGVTQTPRYLIKTRGQQVTLSCSPISGHRSVSWYQQTPGQGLQFLFEYFSETQRNKGNFPGRFSGRQFSNSRSEMNVSTLELGDSALYLCASSLVGHSYEQYFGPGTRLTVT.

A few counts support this clonotype. The rearrangement joins TRBV29-1 to TRBJ2-3, with 11 bases matching TRBD2. The CDR3 has 14 amino acids. Germline V gene sequence: CDR1 SQVTM, CDR2 ANQGSEA. With 7 bases clipped from V and 5 bases from J, the junction kept 8 bases outside the gene matches. The CDR3 reads CSAHLAGGGDTQYF. The CDR3 DNA is TGCAGCGCCCATCTAGCGGGAGGAGGAGATACGCAGTATTTT.

V is TRBV27 and J is TRBJ1-4, with a possible D match to TRBD1 (5 bases). This CDR3 spans 12 amino acids. V was pared by 6 bases and J by 8 bases, with 10 bases between. CDR1 MNHEY and CDR2 SMNVEV come from the germline V gene (reference sequence). The CDR3 sequence: CASRGWGEKLFF. The CDR3 DNA sequence: TGTGCCAGCAGAGGGTGGGGCGAAAAACTGTTTTTT.

This clonotype has only a few counts. V gene TRBV11-1 combines with J gene TRBJ2-1, with D perhaps TRBD1 (5 bases). The CDR3 is 14 residues long. Looked up from germline, CDR1 is SGHAT and CDR2 is FQDESV (reference sequence). The V end lost 3 bases, the J end lost 8 bases, and 14 bases lay between the germline ends. The CDR3 reads CASSFSGPGDEQFF. CDR3 DNA sequence: TGTGCCAGCAGCTTTTCAGGGCCTGGGGATGAGCAGTTCTTC.

The table lists this clonotype with many counts. The chain employs TRBV7-2 and TRBJ2-3, with 13 bases fitting TRBD2. The V and J ends lost 1 base and 4 bases, in that order; junction bases with no gene match: 5. The V gene's germline CDR1 is SGHTA and CDR2 FQGNSA. CDR3 length equals 17 residues. The CDR3 DNA is TGTGCCAGCAGCTTAGGACTAGCGGGAGGTTTAGCAGATACGCAGTATTTT. Translated: CASSLGLAGGLADTQYF.